The next 32 T cell receptor beta chains were all read from a single sample in a study of blood T cell repertoires in COVID-19. Repertoires were generated with immunoSEQ multiplex PCR, while TCRdb's copy carries only in-frame clones and drops some. Among hundreds of thousands of clones listed, 90% were seen once. The specimen was PBMCs or T cells enriched from blood (not recorded which). The source is a man aged 25-40 years who had been exposed to COVID-19.

The chain uses TRBV4-3 and TRBJ2-3; TRBD2 aligns across 7 bases. Germline CDR1 and CDR2: LGHNA and YSLEER. The CDR3 has 19 residues. V was pared by 0 bases and J by 7 bases, with 19 bases of the junction left unmatched. The CDR3 loop is CASSQDPAGSGDVRYTQYF. The CDR3 nucleotides are TGCGCCAGCAGCCAAGATCCCGCCGGGAGCGGGGATGTCCGGTATACGCAGTATTTT.

Only one count was recorded for this clone. The rearrangement joins TRBV7-9 to TRBJ1-2, with TRBD1 matching 12 bases. Germline V gene data show CDR1 as SEHNR and CDR2 as FQNEAQ (reference sequence). This CDR3 is built from 16 residues. Trimming took 3 bases from V and 4 from J; bases not matched to a gene: 6. The CDR3 protein is CASSLGTGGLGYGYTF. The CDR3 nucleotides read TGTGCCAGCAGCTTGGGGACAGGGGGCTTGGGCTATGGCTACACCTTC.

The chain joins TRBV27 to TRBJ1-1; TRBD1 might be the D (5 bases). Trimming took off 6 bases at V and 8 bases at J, with 22 bases between the two ends. CDR3 length: 15 amino acids. The germline CDR1 and CDR2 sequences are MNHEY and SMNVEV (reference sequence). The DNA for the CDR3 is TGTGCCAGCAGCCCCGGGCAGGGTTTAGCCCCAGAAGCTTTCTTT. Protein product: CASSPGQGLAPEAFF.

This chain links TRBV7-6 with TRBJ2-1; 7 nucleotides match TRBD2. The J segment lost 0 bases and the V segment lost 4 bases, leaving 9 bases of the junction unmatched. The length of the CDR3 is 17 residues. Germline V gene lookup returns CDR1 SGHVS and CDR2 FNYEAQ. DNA for the CDR3: TGTGCCAGCAGCTCAAGACTAGCCAGGGCCTCCTACAATGAGCAGTTCTTC. Protein: CASSSRLARASYNEQFF.

V and J are TRBV9 and TRBJ2-5, with 8 bases lining up with TRBD2. The V segment lost 4 bases and the J segment 2 bases; nucleotides outside the gene matches: 16. Germline V gives CDR1 SGDLS, CDR2 YYNGEE. The CDR3 has 18 residues. CDR3 loop: CASSLGGRGGSRQETQYF. Written as DNA, the CDR3 is TGTGCCAGCAGCCTCGGAGGACGGGGGGGTTCGCGGCAAGAGACCCAGTACTTC.

The V and J genes are TRBV9 and TRBJ2-3, with 8 nucleotides matching TRBD2. The V gene's germline CDR1 is SGDLS and CDR2 YYNGEE. CDR3 size: 15 residues. Germline trimming cut 1 base from V and 1 base from J; bases unmatched to any gene: 2. Written as DNA, the CDR3 is TGTGCCAGCAGCGTAAAAGCGGGGGGCACAGATACGCAGTATTTT. This gives the protein CASSVKAGGTDTQYF.

This clone was seen only once. The chain uses TRBV25-1 and TRBJ2-2, with D possibly being TRBD2 (7 bases). Deletions cut 0 bases from V and 5 bases from J, with 13 bases between. The CDR3 spans 16 residues. Germline V gene sequence: CDR1 MGHDK, CDR2 SYGVNS. The DNA of the CDR3 is TGTGCCAGCAGTGAATATGGCAGGGGAGGGACCGGGGAGCTGTTTTTT. As protein: CASSEYGRGGTGELFF.

The chain combines TRBV3-1 (or the pseudogene TRBV3-2) with TRBJ2-1, with TRBD2 matching over 9 bases. Germline assignment: CDR1 LGHDT and CDR2 YNNKEL (reference sequence). The CDR3 covers 17 residues. V lost 0 bases to trimming and J lost 4 bases; unmatched junction nucleotides: 7. CDR3 residues: CASSQEVAGGPYNEQFF. DNA for the CDR3: TGTGCCAGCAGCCAAGAGGTGGCGGGGGGGCCGTACAATGAGCAGTTCTTC.

This chain joins TRBV12-5 and TRBJ2-5; 12 bases fit TRBD2. The CDR3 runs to 17 residues. V was pared by 2 bases and J by 3 bases, with 7 bases of the junction left unmatched. Germline V gene sequence: CDR1 LGHNT, CDR2 FRNRAP. DNA of the CDR3: TGTGCTAGTGGTTTGTGGGGTCCTAGCGGGGGGGAAGAGACCCAGTACTTC. This gives the protein CASGLWGPSGGEETQYF.

The rearrangement links TRBV10-3 to TRBJ1-5, with D possibly being TRBD1 (6 bases). CDR3 length equals 13 residues. V lost 8 bases and J lost 6, with 14 bases in between. The germline gives CDR1 ENHRY, CDR2 SYGVKD. The CDR3 sequence: CAILAGAGQPQHF. The CDR3 bases are TGTGCCATCCTGGCAGGGGCGGGTCAGCCCCAGCATTTT.

There are a few counts of this clone. The rearrangement links TRBV6-5 to TRBJ1-1; 8 nucleotides match TRBD1. From germline, CDR1 is MNHEY and CDR2 SVGAGI. This CDR3 region has 14 residues. The ends lost 6 bases at V and 8 bases at J; junction bases unmatched: 11. CDR3 protein: CASSPMDREQEAFF. The CDR3 coding sequence is TGTGCCAGCAGCCCAATGGACAGGGAACAGGAAGCTTTCTTT.

The chain joins TRBV3-1 (or the pseudogene TRBV3-2) to TRBJ2-1, with TRBD1 identical over 7 bases. The CDR3 runs 14 residues. Germline V gene data show CDR1 as LGHDT and CDR2 as YNNKEL (reference sequence). V dropped 2 bases and J dropped 10; count of bases not matched to a gene: 8. The CDR3 spells CASSQFVGQHEQFF. For the CDR3, the DNA is TGTGCCAGCAGCCAATTTGTGGGACAGCACGAGCAGTTCTTC.

The V gene is TRBV3-1 (or the pseudogene TRBV3-2), the J gene TRBJ1-1, with D perhaps matching TRBD1 (5 bases). Trimming shortened V by 8 bases and J by 5 bases, and 18 bases separated the two germline ends. CDR1 is LGHDT and CDR2 is YNNKEL in the germline V gene (reference sequence). The CDR3 runs to 14 residues. Here the CDR3 DNA reads TGTGCCAGCCAGCCGGGGGGAATGTTGACTGAAGCTTTCTTT. Its protein is CASQPGGMLTEAFF.

J is TRBJ2-7 and V is TRBV2; tentative D call: TRBD1 (6 bases). V was cut by 4 bases and J by 2 bases, with 15 bases left in between. This CDR3 region has 15 residues. Germline loops: CDR1 SNHLY, CDR2 FYNNEI. This chain's CDR3 is CASSGPGTPTYEQYF. The CDR3 DNA sequence: TGTGCCAGCAGTGGCCCCGGGACACCTACCTACGAGCAGTACTTC.

The rearrangement joins TRBV4-3 to TRBJ1-3, with a possible D match to TRBD1 (5 bases). V gave up 1 base and J gave up 3 bases, with 16 bases separating them. Germline V gene sequence: CDR1 LGHNA, CDR2 YSLEER. The CDR3 runs to 17 residues. The CDR3, as DNA: TGCGCCAGCAGCCAAGTGCGAAGTACAGGTTTTGGAAACACCATATATTTT. Protein product: CASSQVRSTGFGNTIYF.

V gene TRBV2 combines with J gene TRBJ2-7, with TRBD1 identical over 8 bases. Germline V lookup: CDR1 SNHLY, CDR2 FYNNEI. V was clipped by 6 bases and J by 2 bases; unmatched bases: 9. This CDR3 has 15 residues. Here the CDR3 DNA reads TGTGCCAGCAGCTACCGGGACAGGTCCACCTACGAGCAGTACTTC. Protein: CASSYRDRSTYEQYF. Supplemented by reference TRBV2 and TRBJ2-7, the full variable domain reads EPEVTQTPSHQVTQMGQEVILRCVPISNHLYFYWYRQILGQKVEFLVSFYNNEISEKSEIFDDQFSVERPDGSNFTLKIRSTKLEDSAMYFCASSYRDRSTYEQYFGPGTRLTVT.

The chain carries TRBV12-3 or TRBV12-4 and TRBJ1-2, with 8 positions matching TRBD1. The CDR3 is 13 residues long. V was clipped by 3 bases and J by 3 bases; unmatched bases: 0. CDR3 in amino acids: CASSLGQDYGYTF. CDR3 bases: TGTGCCAGCAGTTTGGGACAGGACTATGGCTACACCTTC.

The V call is TRBV21-1, the J call TRBJ1-6. TRBV21-1 is labeled a pseudogene. The CDR3 contains 15 residues. CDR3 sequence (DNA): TGTGCCAGCAGCCCCCGGGGGGGGAGGAATTCACCCCTCCACTTT. Protein: CASSPRGGRNSPLHF.

The chain has TRBV12-3 or TRBV12-4 and TRBJ1-1; perhaps TRBD1 as D (6 bases). The CDR3 spans 12 residues. Trimming stripped 6 bases from V and 11 bases from J, with 16 bases between. The DNA for the CDR3 is TGTGCCAGCAGGCGTGACAGGCTGGCGGCTTTCTTT. Its translation: CASRRDRLAAFF.

CDR3 loop: CASSQERGLNNEQFF. CDR3 sequence (DNA): TGCGCCAGCAGCCAAGAAAGGGGGCTGAACAATGAGCAGTTCTTC. The chain combines TRBV4-1 with TRBJ2-1; 7 bases align to TRBD1. The trim removed 0 bases at V and 5 bases at J, leaving 4 bases unmatched. CDR1 is MGHRA, CDR2 YSYEKL, per germline. The CDR3 has 15 residues.

The genes are TRBV7-9 and TRBJ1-1; a possible D gene is TRBD1 (5 bases). Trimming removed 5 bases from V and 2 bases from J, with 15 bases in between. Germline V CDR1 and CDR2: SEHNR, FQNEAQ (reference sequence). The CDR3 has 15 residues. CDR3 DNA sequence: TGTGCCAGCAGCCCTCAGGGACTCAGTAACACTGAAGCTTTCTTT. This encodes CASSPQGLSNTEAFF.

This chain joins TRBV29-1 and TRBJ1-1; D unresolved. The germline V gene has CDR1 SQVTM and CDR2 ANQGSEA. V was shortened by 3 bases and J by 0 bases, with 8 bases between the two germline ends. This CDR3 comprises 13 residues. The CDR3 here is CSVDVAVNTEAFF. DNA of the CDR3: TGCAGCGTTGACGTCGCGGTGAACACTGAAGCTTTCTTT.

This chain uses TRBV19 with TRBJ1-2; 11 positions match TRBD1. CDR1 and CDR2 from the germline V gene are LNHDA and SQIVND (reference sequence). The trim removed 8 bases at V and 5 bases at J, leaving 1 base unmatched. The CDR3 covers 12 residues. Here the CDR3 DNA reads TGTGCCAGTGGACAGGGGGCGTATGGCTACACCTTC. As protein: CASGQGAYGYTF.

The V call is TRBV27, the J call TRBJ1-2, with D tentatively TRBD1 (6 bases). Trimming took off 6 bases at V and 0 bases at J, with 14 bases between the two ends. The germline CDR1 and CDR2 sequences are MNHEY and SMNVEV (reference sequence). This CDR3 contains 15 residues. DNA of the CDR3: TGTGCCAGCAGCGACAGGCTGCTCACTAACTATGGCTACACCTTC. It specifies CASSDRLLTNYGYTF.

This chain links TRBV19 with TRBJ2-7, with 7 bases matching TRBD2. The CDR3 length is 14 residues. V was pared by 3 bases and J by 2 bases, with 4 bases of the junction left unmatched. Germline loops: CDR1 LNHDA, CDR2 SQIVND (reference sequence). The CDR3 loop is CASSISRGAYEQYF. The CDR3 DNA sequence: TGTGCCAGTAGTATTTCTCGGGGGGCCTACGAGCAGTACTTC.

This sequence joins TRBV11-2 and TRBJ1-2; 7 bases agree with TRBD1. This CDR3 region has 13 residues. Germline V gene lookup returns CDR1 SGHAT and CDR2 FQNNGV. After removal of 5 bases from V and 8 bases from J, the junction contained 8 bases not matched to a gene. The CDR3 nucleotides are TGTGCCAGCAGCCAAGACAGGGCCCCGGGCTACACCTTC. Translating gives CASSQDRAPGYTF.

The chain links TRBV5-1 to TRBJ1-2; a possible D gene is TRBD1 (5 bases). The germline V and J ends were trimmed by 4 bases and 8 bases, with 18 bases remaining between them. This CDR3 region has 14 residues. Germline V gives CDR1 SGHRS, CDR2 YFSETQ. CDR3 in DNA: TGCGCCAGCAGCCGAATCGACAGTATAGGCGGCTACACCTTC. This sequence encodes CASSRIDSIGGYTF.

This sequence joins TRBV7-7 and TRBJ2-5, with D possibly matching TRBD2 (5 bases). The V gene's germline CDR1 is SSHAT and CDR2 FNYEAQ (reference sequence). CDR3 length: 15 amino acids. Between the trimmed V and J ends, which lost 1 base and 1 base, there was a span of 10 bases. CDR3 in amino acids: CASSLGGSSQETQYF. The CDR3, as DNA: TGTGCCAGCAGCTTAGGAGGGTCCAGCCAAGAGACCCAGTACTTC.

This clone showed up just a few times. The chain combines TRBV19 with TRBJ1-4, with TRBD1 as a possible D gene (6 bases). The CDR3 contains 13 residues. The germline CDR1 and CDR2 sequences are LNHDA and SQIVND (reference sequence). V lost 8 bases and J 8 bases, leaving 15 bases between the germline ends. Here the CDR3 reads CASSQGIEEKLFF. The CDR3 DNA follows: TGTGCCAGTTCTCAGGGGATCGAAGAAAAACTGTTTTTT.

The chain links TRBV18 to TRBJ2-3, with D perhaps matching TRBD1 (5 bases). Trimming took 6 bases from V and 7 from J, leaving 11 bases between them. Germline V lookup: CDR1 KGHSH, CDR2 LQKENI. This CDR3 contains 12 residues. The CDR3 region is CASSPQGHTQYF. The CDR3 DNA sequence: TGTGCCAGCTCCCCTCAGGGCCATACGCAGTATTTT.

This clone was seen only once. The chain has TRBV20-1 and TRBJ1-1, with TRBD1 matching 8 bases. Germline lookup yields CDR1 DFQATT and CDR2 SNEGSKA (reference sequence). J gave up 8 bases and V 4 bases, and 3 bases lay outside the gene matches. This CDR3 has 11 amino acids. CDR3 bases: TGCAGTGCTACAGGGGGCAACGAAGCTTTCTTT. Translating it yields CSATGGNEAFF.

This chain uses TRBV10-1 with TRBJ2-2, with TRBD1 matching 8 bases. Germline CDR1 WNHNN, CDR2 SYGVQD (reference sequence). The CDR3 is made up of 17 amino acids. V trimming: 0 bases; J trimming: 2 bases; junction bases outside the gene matches: 5. In nucleotides, the CDR3 is TGCGCCAGCAGTGAGTCAAGCAGGGGGCTTAACACCGGGGAGCTGTTTTTT. This codes for CASSESSRGLNTGELFF.